This note documents a single T cell receptor beta chain sequence. The record originates from a study of blood T cell repertoires in COVID-19. Assay: immunoSEQ multiplex PCR; the TCRdb copy retains only in-frame clones and omits some. This table holds over 90,000 clones, approximately 79% found once. CDR3 length: 17 residues. Germline CDR1 reads KGHSH; CDR2 reads LQKENI. V shed 3 bases, J shed 10 bases, and the junction held 19 bases outside the gene matches. The receptor was isolated from a man in his 70s with COVID-19, enrolled during active disease. The rearrangement uses TRBV18 and TRBJ1-2; 8 bases align to TRBD1. The source material was peripheral blood. DNA for the CDR3: TGTGCCAGCTCACCCCGTGAGGGGACAGGACAGCTTCCCCTCTACACCTTC. Its protein is CASSPREGTGQLPLYTF.